Presented here are 2 T cell receptor beta chains from one specimen sequenced in a study of blood T cell repertoires in COVID-19. Here immunoSEQ multiplex PCR was the method, and the copy in TCRdb shows in-frame clones only, minus some. This table has tens of thousands of clones, around 67% appearing once. The sample was peripheral blood. These receptors came from a man aged 60 to 75 with acute or convalescent COVID-19.

This clone turned up a few times. V usage is TRBV7-9 and J usage is TRBJ2-3; 9 bases match TRBD1. Germline CDR1 SEHNR, CDR2 FQNEAQ (reference sequence). This CDR3 comprises 17 residues. J was trimmed by 1 base and V by 4 bases; bases with no gene match: 9. This chain's CDR3 is CASSSGTGWGRTDTQYF. The CDR3 DNA sequence: TGTGCCAGCAGCTCCGGGACAGGGTGGGGTCGCACAGATACGCAGTATTTT.

This clone showed up just a few times. The V and J genes are TRBV5-5 and TRBJ2-1, with TRBD1 identical over 7 bases. The ends lost 4 bases at V and 7 bases at J; junction bases unmatched: 17. Germline V gene lookup returns CDR1 SGHKS and CDR2 YYEKEE (reference sequence). The CDR3 runs to 17 residues. CDR3 sequence (DNA): TGTGCCAGCAGCCGGGCTGCTGCCGACAGGGTGGTAAATGAGCAGTTCTTC. Amino acid sequence: CASSRAAADRVVNEQFF.